Below, 29 T cell receptor beta chains from the same sample are listed, as sequenced in a study of response to subunit inactivated influenza vaccine. TCRdb fed the RT-PCR reads into MiXCR, producing one record per CDR3 protein. This table holds 500,000 to 550,000 distinct CDR3 sequences, about 7.2% found once. This specimen consisted of PBMCs from blood, obtained less than 30 months after vaccination. These receptor sequences come from a man aged 50-75 years who received an inactivated influenza vaccine.

This rearrangement joins TRBV7-2 to TRBJ2-3; the match to TRBD2 covers 8 bases. CDR1 SGHTA and CDR2 FQGNSA come from the germline V gene. The CDR3 has 17 amino acids. V trimming: 2 bases; J trimming: 0 bases; junction bases outside the gene matches: 7. As DNA, the CDR3 is TGTGCCAGCAGCTTAAGCGGGGCTAGCGGGAGCACAGATACGCAGTATTTT. Translation: CASSLSGASGSTDTQYF.

In this sample, this clonotype turned up a few times. The chain links TRBV5-1 to TRBJ2-3; 9 bases are a match to TRBD2. The V and J ends lost 4 bases and 6 bases, in that order; junction bases with no gene match: 12. Germline CDR1 is SGHRS and CDR2 is YFSETQ. The CDR3 extends over 16 amino acids. The CDR3 sequence: CASSTGAGTSRDTQYF. The CDR3 DNA follows: TGCGCCAGCAGCACAGGAGCCGGGACTAGCAGGGATACGCAGTATTTT.

This clonotype came up many times. The rearrangement links TRBV18 to TRBJ1-6, with 11 bases aligning to TRBD1. Germline CDR1 is KGHSH and CDR2 is LQKENI. The length of the CDR3 is 15 residues. Trimming removed 3 bases from V and 7 bases from J; junction bases left unmatched: 2. DNA of the CDR3: TGTGCCAGCTCACCCGGACAGGGGGCGAATTCACCCCTCCACTTT. Translation: CASSPGQGANSPLHF.

There are a few counts of this clonotype. This chain links TRBV19 with TRBJ1-4; a possible D gene is TRBD1 (6 bases). The CDR3 has 18 amino acids. V was shortened by 3 bases and J by 7 bases, with 24 bases between the two germline ends. From germline, CDR1 is LNHDA and CDR2 SQIVND (reference sequence). The CDR3 DNA reads as TGTGCCAGTAGTATTAGGGTCGCAGGGGCGGTGATTGGTGAAAAACTGTTTTTT. Amino acids: CASSIRVAGAVIGEKLFF.

There are many counts of this clonotype. V gene TRBV5-5 combines with J gene TRBJ1-1; the D gene is possibly TRBD1 (6 bases). The CDR3 loop spans 14 amino acids. The germline gives CDR1 SGHKS, CDR2 YYEKEE (reference sequence). Trimming removed 3 bases at V and 1 base at J, with 10 bases between. DNA for the CDR3: TGTGCCAGCAGCTCCGGACAGAAGAACACTGAAGCTTTCTTT. Its protein is CASSSGQKNTEAFF.

The rearrangement links TRBV4-2 to TRBJ2-2; a weak D match, TRBD1 (6 bases). CDR3 size: 16 residues. Trimming cost V 3 bases and J 4 bases, with 15 bases left between them. Per germline, CDR1 LGHNA and CDR2 YNFKEQ. The CDR3 loop reads CASSQGMDSLTGELFF. The CDR3 DNA reads as TGTGCCAGCAGCCAGGGGATGGACAGCCTCACCGGGGAGCTGTTTTTT.

A few counts support this clonotype. V gene TRBV7-9 combines with J gene TRBJ1-2; D remains ambiguous. The CDR3 has 12 amino acids. V was pared by 5 bases and J by 0 bases, with 4 bases between. The germline CDR1 and CDR2 sequences are SEHNR and FQNEAQ (reference sequence). CDR3 sequence: CASSRTNYGYTF. CDR3 in DNA: TGTGCCAGCAGCCGGACTAACTATGGCTACACCTTC. Full variable domain (remainder filled in from reference TRBV7-9 and TRBJ1-2): DTGVSQNPRHKITKRGQNVTFRCDPISEHNRLYWYRQTLGQGPEFLTYFQNEAQLEKSRLLSDRFSAERPKGSFSTLEIQRTEQGDSAMYLCASSRTNYGYTFGSGTRLTVV.

Only a few counts were recorded for this clonotype. This chain links TRBV29-1 with TRBJ2-7; 10 positions agree with TRBD1. The CDR3 runs to 14 residues. Germline-derived CDR1 and CDR2 are SQVTM and ANQGSEA. With 4 bases clipped from V and 2 bases from J, the junction kept 5 bases outside the gene matches. Here the CDR3 DNA reads TGCAGCGTTGTTGGGGACAGGGGAGCCTACGAGCAGTACTTC. As protein: CSVVGDRGAYEQYF.

The rearrangement links TRBV18 to TRBJ1-3; no definite D call. The CDR3 is made up of 15 amino acids. V dropped 4 bases and J dropped 4 bases, with 14 bases sitting between them. Germline assignment: CDR1 KGHSH and CDR2 LQKENI. The CDR3 protein is CASSRREEGGNTIYF. The CDR3 nucleotides read TGTGCCAGCTCACGAAGAGAAGAAGGAGGAAACACCATATATTTT.

This chain links TRBV12-3 or TRBV12-4 with TRBJ2-3, with D tentatively TRBD1 (6 bases). CDR3 length equals 16 residues. The V end lost 5 bases, the J end lost 6 bases, and 21 bases lay between the germline ends. The CDR3 is CASSPSGHPYEDTQYF. The CDR3 nucleotides read TGTGCCAGCAGTCCCTCGGGACACCCGTATGAGGATACGCAGTATTTT.

This clonotype was detected only a few times. The chain combines TRBV5-6 with TRBJ1-5; 7 positions match TRBD1. The CDR3 extends over 16 amino acids. The ends lost 4 bases at V and 9 bases at J; junction bases unmatched: 16. CDR1 is SGHDT and CDR2 is YYEEEE in the germline V gene. The CDR3 loop is CASSRMTGTISGPQHF. CDR3 DNA: TGTGCCAGCAGCCGCATGACAGGGACCATCAGTGGGCCCCAGCATTTT.

This chain joins TRBV4-1 and TRBJ1-6, with D possibly TRBD1 on 5 matching bases. The germline V gene encodes CDR1 MGHRA and CDR2 YSYEKL. CDR3 length: 16 amino acids. V lost 4 bases to trimming and J lost 7 bases, with 17 bases between them. The CDR3 loop reads CASSRLRRDWNSPLHF. The DNA for the CDR3 is TGCGCCAGCAGCCGCCTCCGACGGGACTGGAATTCACCCCTCCACTTT.

This clonotype was seen ten or more times. The chain carries TRBV10-3 and TRBJ2-2; 9 nucleotides line up with TRBD2. V was pared by 8 bases and J by 0 bases, with 10 bases of the junction left unmatched. CDR1 and CDR2 (germline): ENHRY, SYGVKD. The CDR3 length is 17 residues. In DNA, the CDR3 is TGTGCCATCGGGGGGAAAGCGGGGGGTTCGAACACCGGGGAGCTGTTTTTT. Amino acids: CAIGGKAGGSNTGELFF.

In this sample, this clonotype turned up many times. This chain connects TRBV4-2 to TRBJ2-1; no clear D. CDR1 is LGHNA and CDR2 is YNFKEQ in the germline V gene. The V and J ends lost 0 bases and 6 bases respectively, with 6 bases between them. CDR3 length: 13 amino acids. In DNA form, the CDR3 reads TGTGCCAGCAGCCAAGAACCAAGCAATGAGCAGTTCTTC. This gives the protein CASSQEPSNEQFF.

This clonotype turned up a few times. The V call is TRBV6-2 or TRBV6-3, the J call TRBJ2-7, with D possibly matching TRBD1 (6 bases). Trimming removed 8 bases from V and 2 bases from J, with 13 bases in between. There are 13 residues in the CDR3. Germline V gene data show CDR1 as MNHEY and CDR2 as SVGEGT. The CDR3 DNA reads as TGTGCCAGCGAGACAGGCTTGACCTACGAGCAGTACTTC. Its translation is CASETGLTYEQYF.

At least ten counts were recorded for this clonotype. The gene calls are TRBV15 and TRBJ2-1; 7 bases agree with TRBD1. Germline CDR1 reads LNHNV; CDR2 reads YYDKDF (reference sequence). The V gene end was trimmed by 0 bases and the J gene end by 5 bases; junction bases not matched to a gene: 7. The CDR3 has 16 amino acids. This CDR3 reads CATSRDPRGLNNEQFF. The DNA of the CDR3 is TGTGCCACCAGCAGAGACCCCAGGGGGTTGAACAATGAGCAGTTCTTC.

This clonotype was seen only a few times. This chain uses TRBV20-1 with TRBJ1-6; tentative D call: TRBD1 (6 bases). Germline CDR1 is DFQATT and CDR2 is SNEGSKA (reference sequence). The CDR3 length is 14 residues. V lost 0 bases, J lost 10 bases, and 13 bases lay in between. CDR3 coding DNA: TGCAGTGCTAGAGATCACAGGGAGGGATCACCCCTCCACTTT. It encodes CSARDHREGSPLHF.

The V gene is TRBV20-1, the J gene TRBJ1-1; possible D gene TRBD1, 6 bases. Trimming removed 5 bases at V and 10 bases at J, with 20 bases between. CDR1 is DFQATT, CDR2 SNEGSKA, per germline (reference sequence). This CDR3 contains 13 residues. CDR3 DNA: TGCAGTGCTGGGGAAAGGGGGACGGCTTCAGCTTTCTTT. Protein: CSAGERGTASAFF.

This clonotype has only a few counts. The chain uses TRBV20-1 and TRBJ2-7; 13 nucleotides match TRBD2. Germline V gene lookup returns CDR1 DFQATT and CDR2 SNEGSKA (reference sequence). The CDR3 spans 17 residues. The trim removed 0 bases at V and 5 bases at J, leaving 10 bases unmatched. The CDR3 region is CSARDRLAGGRGDEQYF. CDR3 in DNA: TGCAGTGCTAGAGATCGACTAGCGGGAGGACGAGGGGACGAGCAGTACTTC.

This chain links TRBV3-1 with TRBJ2-7, with TRBD1 as a possible D gene (5 bases). Trimming took off 6 bases at V and 7 bases at J, with 10 bases between the two ends. CDR1 LGHDT and CDR2 YNNKEL come from the germline V gene (reference sequence). The CDR3 runs 11 residues. CDR3 sequence: CASRDTKEQYF. In DNA, the CDR3 is TGTGCCAGCAGGGACACTAAAGAGCAGTACTTC.

This clonotype occurred many times. V and J are TRBV5-1 and TRBJ2-3, with D tentatively TRBD1 (6 bases). The length of the CDR3 is 16 residues. With 4 bases removed from V and 3 bases from J, the gap between germline ends came to 18 bases. Germline V gene sequence: CDR1 SGHRS, CDR2 YFSETQ. CDR3 coding DNA: TGCGCCAGCAGCCTCTACGCCACAGGGTTGACAGATACGCAGTATTTT. Its protein product is CASSLYATGLTDTQYF.

This clonotype was found a few times. The chain combines TRBV5-1 with TRBJ1-1, with 9 bases fitting TRBD1. J was trimmed by 1 base and V by 3 bases; bases with no gene match: 4. The germline V gene has CDR1 SGHRS and CDR2 YFSETQ. This CDR3 is 15 amino acids long. The CDR3 DNA is TGCGCCAGCAGCTGGGGGACAGGGAAGAACACTGAAGCTTTCTTT. It is translated as CASSWGTGKNTEAFF.

This clonotype was picked up a small number of times. The CDR3 DNA reads TGTGCCAGCAGTTACTCCTCCGCGAACACTGAAGCTTTCTTT. Its protein is CASSYSSANTEAFF. The V gene is TRBV6-2 or TRBV6-3, the J gene TRBJ1-1, with D hard to call. The V gene lost 0 bases and the J gene lost 1 base, with 6 bases spanning the gap. The CDR3 is made up of 14 amino acids. Per germline, CDR1 MNHEY and CDR2 SVGEGT.

This clonotype was seen only a few times. The V gene is TRBV10-3, the J gene TRBJ2-1; 8 bases line up with TRBD1. This CDR3 contains 13 residues. V was clipped by 9 bases and J by 2 bases; unmatched bases: 3. The germline gives CDR1 ENHRY, CDR2 SYGVKD. The chain's CDR3 is CAITGGTYNEQFF. CDR3 in DNA: TGTGCCATAACAGGGGGGACCTACAATGAGCAGTTCTTC.

The chain recombines TRBV7-9 with TRBJ1-1; tentatively, D is TRBD1 (6 bases). The CDR3 length is 13 residues. CDR1 SEHNR and CDR2 FQNEAQ come from the germline V gene (reference sequence). V gave up 4 bases and J gave up 11 bases, with 17 bases separating them. CDR3 residues: CASSSLRQAGAFF. In DNA form, the CDR3 reads TGTGCCAGCAGCTCCCTAAGACAGGCGGGGGCTTTCTTT.

This clonotype was recorded at least ten times. V usage is TRBV5-1 and J usage is TRBJ2-7; the match to TRBD1 covers 9 bases. V was pared by 4 bases and J by 5 bases, with 1 base of the junction left unmatched. Germline V gives CDR1 SGHRS, CDR2 YFSETQ. The CDR3 totals 12 residues. The CDR3: CASSRDRDEQYF. As DNA, the CDR3 is TGCGCCAGCAGCCGGGACAGGGACGAGCAGTACTTC.

In this sample, this clonotype turned up many times. The J gene is TRBJ2-7, the V gene TRBV20-1, with 13 bases aligning to TRBD2. Trimming took 0 bases from V and 0 from J; bases not matched to a gene: 5. This CDR3 contains 17 residues. The germline V gene has CDR1 DFQATT and CDR2 SNEGSKA (reference sequence). This CDR3 is CSARDGRTSGSSYEQYF. For the CDR3, the DNA is TGCAGTGCTAGAGATGGCAGGACTAGCGGGAGCTCCTACGAGCAGTACTTC.

This clonotype has a handful of counts. The rearrangement joins TRBV20-1 to TRBJ2-3; D remains ambiguous. The CDR3 spans 14 residues. V shed 4 bases and J shed 4 bases, with 15 bases lying between them. Germline CDR1 and CDR2: DFQATT and SNEGSKA (reference sequence). CDR3 DNA sequence: TGCAGTGCTACCTCCAAAGCCAGGCCAGATACGCAGTATTTT. Its translation is CSATSKARPDTQYF.

This clonotype appeared many times. The V call is TRBV4-2, the J call TRBJ2-3, with D perhaps being TRBD1 or TRBD2 (5 bases each). CDR1 LGHNA and CDR2 YNFKEQ come from the germline V gene. The V end lost 4 bases, the J end lost 2 bases, and 10 bases lay between the germline ends. The CDR3 has 14 residues. For the CDR3, the DNA is TGTGCCAGCAGCCGAGGGGCGGACACAGATACGCAGTATTTT. This sequence encodes CASSRGADTDTQYF.